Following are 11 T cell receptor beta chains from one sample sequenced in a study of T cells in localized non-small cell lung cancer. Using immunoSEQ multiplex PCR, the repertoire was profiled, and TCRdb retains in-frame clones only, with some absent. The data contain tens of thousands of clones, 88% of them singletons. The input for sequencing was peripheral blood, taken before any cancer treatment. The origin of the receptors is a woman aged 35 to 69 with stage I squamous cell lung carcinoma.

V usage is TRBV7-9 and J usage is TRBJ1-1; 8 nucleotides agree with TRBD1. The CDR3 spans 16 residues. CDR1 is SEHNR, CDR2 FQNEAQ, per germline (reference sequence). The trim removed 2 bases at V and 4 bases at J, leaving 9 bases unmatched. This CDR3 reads CASSLNRGRRGTEAFF. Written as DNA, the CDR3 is TGTGCCAGCAGCTTAAACAGGGGGAGGAGAGGCACTGAAGCTTTCTTT.

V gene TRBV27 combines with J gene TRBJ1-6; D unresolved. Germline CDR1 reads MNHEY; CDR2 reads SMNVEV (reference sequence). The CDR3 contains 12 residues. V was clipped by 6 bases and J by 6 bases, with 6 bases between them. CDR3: CASRRGNSPLHF. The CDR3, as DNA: TGTGCCAGCAGGCGTGGTAATTCACCCCTCCACTTT.

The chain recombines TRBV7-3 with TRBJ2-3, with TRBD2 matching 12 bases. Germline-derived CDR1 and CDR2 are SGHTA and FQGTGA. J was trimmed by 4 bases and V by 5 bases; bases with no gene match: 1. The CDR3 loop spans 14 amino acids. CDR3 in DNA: TGTGCCAGCAGCCCTAGCGGGGGGGCAGATACGCAGTATTTT. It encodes CASSPSGGADTQYF.

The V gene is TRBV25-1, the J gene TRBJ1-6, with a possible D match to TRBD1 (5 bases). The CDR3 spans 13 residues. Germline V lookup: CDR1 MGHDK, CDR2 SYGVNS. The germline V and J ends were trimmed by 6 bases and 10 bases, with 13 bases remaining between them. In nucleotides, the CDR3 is TGTGCCAGCAGAGGGCAGGGAGTCTCACCCCTCCACTTT. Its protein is CASRGQGVSPLHF.

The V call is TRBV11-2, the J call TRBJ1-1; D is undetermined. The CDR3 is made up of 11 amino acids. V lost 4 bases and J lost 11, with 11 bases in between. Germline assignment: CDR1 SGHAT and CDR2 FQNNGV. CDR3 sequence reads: CASSSSGWAFF. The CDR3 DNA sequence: TGTGCCAGCAGCTCGAGTGGTTGGGCTTTCTTT.

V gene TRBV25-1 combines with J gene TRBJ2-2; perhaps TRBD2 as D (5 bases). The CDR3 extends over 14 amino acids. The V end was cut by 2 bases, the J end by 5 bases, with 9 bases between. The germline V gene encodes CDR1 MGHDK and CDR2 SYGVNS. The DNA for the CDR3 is TGTGCCAGCAGTGAAACTCGGGGTACCGGGGAGCTGTTTTTT. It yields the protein CASSETRGTGELFF. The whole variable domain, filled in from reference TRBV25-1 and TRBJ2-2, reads EADIYQTPRYLVIGTGKKITLECSQTMGHDKMYWYQQDPGMELHLIHYSYGVNSTEKGDLSSESTVSRIRTEHFPLTLESARPSHTSQYLCASSETRGTGELFFGEGSRLTVL.

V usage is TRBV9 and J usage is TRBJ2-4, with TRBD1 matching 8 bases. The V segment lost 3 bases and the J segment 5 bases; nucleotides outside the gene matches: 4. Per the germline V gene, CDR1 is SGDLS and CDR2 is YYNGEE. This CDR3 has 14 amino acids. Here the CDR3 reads CASSAGQAENIQYF. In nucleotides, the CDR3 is TGTGCCAGCAGCGCGGGACAGGCGGAAAACATTCAGTACTTC.

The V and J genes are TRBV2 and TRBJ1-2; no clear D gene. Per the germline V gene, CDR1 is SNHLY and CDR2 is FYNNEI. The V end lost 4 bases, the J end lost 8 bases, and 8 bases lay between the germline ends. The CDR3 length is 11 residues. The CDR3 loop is CASSAMGGYTF. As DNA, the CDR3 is TGTGCCAGCAGTGCAATGGGCGGCTACACCTTC. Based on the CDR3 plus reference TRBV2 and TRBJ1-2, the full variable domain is EPEVTQTPSHQVTQMGQEVILRCVPISNHLYFYWYRQILGQKVEFLVSFYNNEISEKSEIFDDQFSVERPDGSNFTLKIRSTKLEDSAMYFCASSAMGGYTFGSGTRLTVV.

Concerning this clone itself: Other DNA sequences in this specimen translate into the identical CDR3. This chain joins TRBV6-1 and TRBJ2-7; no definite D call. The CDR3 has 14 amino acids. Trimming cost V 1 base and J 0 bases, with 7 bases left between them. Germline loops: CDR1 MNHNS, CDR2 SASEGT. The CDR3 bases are TGTGCCAGCAGTGAAGGACCCAGCTCCTACGAGCAGTACTTC. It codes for CASSEGPSSYEQYF.

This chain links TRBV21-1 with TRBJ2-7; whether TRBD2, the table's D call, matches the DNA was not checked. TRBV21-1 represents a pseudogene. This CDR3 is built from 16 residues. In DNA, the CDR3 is TGTGCCAGCAGCAAAGCCCGGGAGGGAGATACCTACGAGCAGTACTTC. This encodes CASSKAREGDTYEQYF.

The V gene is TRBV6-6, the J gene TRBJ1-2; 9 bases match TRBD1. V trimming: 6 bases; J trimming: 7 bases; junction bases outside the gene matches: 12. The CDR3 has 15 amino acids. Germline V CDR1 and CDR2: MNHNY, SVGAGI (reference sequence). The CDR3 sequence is CASRPPGTGRSGYTF. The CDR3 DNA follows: TGTGCCAGCAGACCCCCCGGGACAGGGCGAAGTGGCTACACCTTC.